A single sample is the source of the 4 T cell receptor beta chains below, sequenced in a study of T cells in women clearing cervical HPV infection. Only in-frame clones appear in the TCRdb table, and some are missing; sequencing was by immunoSEQ multiplex PCR. The sample holds roughly 40,000 clones. Material for sequencing was blood buffy coat. The receptors derive from a woman between 18 and 69 years old with a cervical HPV16 infection that either progressed to CIN3+ or cleared (not recorded which).

Notes on this clone: The missing CDR3 end, 3 residues past where the read stops, is filled in from the germline J gene. The rearrangement uses TRBV28 and TRBJ1-2; 9 bases fit TRBD1. Germline assignment: CDR1 MDHEN and CDR2 SYDVKM. This CDR3 contains 15 residues. CDR3 DNA, as far as it was read: TGTGCCAGCACCGCACCGGGACAGGGTGATTTAGGC. Translated, it gives CASTAPGQGDLG. The whole CDR3 sequence is CASTAPGQGDLGYTF.

As for this clone: The CDR3 is cut off 3 residues early in the read; its end comes from the germline J gene. The chain employs TRBV11-2 and TRBJ2-7; TRBD1 is a possible D gene (5 bases). The CDR3 consists of 11 residues. From germline, CDR1 is SGHAT and CDR2 FQNNGV. V lost 5 bases and J 5 bases, leaving 7 bases between the germline ends. CDR3 DNA (partial): TGTGCCAGCAGCCCAGGGAACGAG. Its protein product is CASSPGNE. In full, the CDR3 is CASSPGNEQYF. The entire variable domain, with the rest obtained from reference TRBV11-2 and TRBJ2-7, is as follows: EAGVAQSPRYKIIEKRQSVAFWCNPISGHATLYWYQQILGQGPKLLIQFQNNGVVDDSQLPKDRFSAERLKGVDSTLKIQPAKLEDSAVYLCASSPGNEQYFGPGTRLTVT.

Of note for this clone: The CDR3 end is not reached by the read, which stops 3 residues before it; the germline J gene fills it in. The rearrangement uses TRBV5-1 and TRBJ2-6; 12 bases line up with TRBD2. The CDR3 extends over 19 amino acids. With 4 bases clipped from V and 0 bases from J, the junction kept 8 bases outside the gene matches. The V gene's germline CDR1 is SGHRS and CDR2 YFSETQ. Partial CDR3 DNA: TGCGCCAGCAGCCTTGGACTAGCGGGATCCAACTCTGGGGCCAACGTC. This sequence encodes CASSLGLAGSNSGANV. The whole CDR3 protein is CASSLGLAGSNSGANVLTF.

Concerning this clone itself: The CDR3 end lies 3 residues beyond the end of the read and is filled in from the germline J gene. The rearrangement links TRBV29-1 to TRBJ1-1; D call uncertain. The CDR3 has 11 residues. V was cut by 7 bases and J by 2 bases, with 8 bases left in between. From germline, CDR1 is SQVTM and CDR2 ANQGSEA. CDR3 DNA (partial): TGCAGCGGAACAGCAAACACTGAA. Translation gives CSGTANTE. The whole CDR3 reads CSGTANTEAFF.